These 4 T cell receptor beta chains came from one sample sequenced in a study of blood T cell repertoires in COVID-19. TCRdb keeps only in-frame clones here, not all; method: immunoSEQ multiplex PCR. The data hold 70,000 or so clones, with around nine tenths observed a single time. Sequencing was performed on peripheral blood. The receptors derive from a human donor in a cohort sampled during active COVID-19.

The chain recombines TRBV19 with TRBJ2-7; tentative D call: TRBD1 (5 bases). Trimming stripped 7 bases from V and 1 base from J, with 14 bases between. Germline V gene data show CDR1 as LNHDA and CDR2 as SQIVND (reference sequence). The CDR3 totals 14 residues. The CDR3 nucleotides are TGTGCCAGTACCTTCAGGGCTACTTCCTACGAGCAGTACGTC. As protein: CASTFRATSYEQYV.

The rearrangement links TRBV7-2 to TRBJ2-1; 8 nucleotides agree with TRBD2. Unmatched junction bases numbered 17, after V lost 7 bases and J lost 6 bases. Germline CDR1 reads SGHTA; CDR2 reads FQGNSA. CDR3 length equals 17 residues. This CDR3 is CASTPGGGRFPTNEQFF. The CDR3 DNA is TGTGCCAGCACCCCGGGTGGCGGGAGGTTCCCTACCAATGAGCAGTTCTTC.

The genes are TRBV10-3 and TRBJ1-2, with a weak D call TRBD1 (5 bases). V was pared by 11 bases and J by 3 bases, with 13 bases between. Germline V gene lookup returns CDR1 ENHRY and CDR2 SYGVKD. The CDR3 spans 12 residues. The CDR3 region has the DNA TGTGCCGCACAGGTTTTGGACTATGGCTACACCTTC. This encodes CAAQVLDYGYTF.

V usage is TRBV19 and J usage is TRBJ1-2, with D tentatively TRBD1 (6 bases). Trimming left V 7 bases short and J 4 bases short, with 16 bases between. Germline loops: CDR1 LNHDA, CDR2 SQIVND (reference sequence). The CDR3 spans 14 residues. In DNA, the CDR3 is TGTGCCAGTATCGTAGGAGCAGGGGCCTATGGCTACACCTTC. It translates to CASIVGAGAYGYTF. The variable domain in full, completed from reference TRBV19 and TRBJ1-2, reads DGGITQSPKYLFRKEGQNVTLSCEQNLNHDAMYWYRQDPGQGLRLIYYSQIVNDFQKGDIAEGYSVSREKKESFPLTVTSAQKNPTAFYLCASIVGAGAYGYTFGSGTRLTVV.